This T cell receptor beta chain was captured by sequencing in a study of blood T cell repertoires in COVID-19 (dated by TCRdb to 2019 to 2021). A note on the overall study: Collaborator samples came from the United States, Italy and Spain and covered acute and convalescent phases of COVID-19. Nearly every sample came with metadata listing a de-identified subject ID, COVID-19 status, age in years and sex. A freely available public database, intended as a resource for researchers studying the immune response to SARS-CoV-2, is where the repertoires were released. Subjects who had been exposed to COVID-19, were actively infected with it, or had recovered from it provided the deeply sampled blood TCRbeta repertoires that made up the dataset. Samples were obtained from the ongoing ImmuneRACE study (first 160 participants) and from 950 to 1,500 subjects provided by 6 global collaborators. The prospective study material was composed of cDNA or gDNA derived from T cells, B-cell-depleted T cells, or PBMCs. Where HLA class I and class II types were available, the types were taken from metadata supplied by the sample provider, not from assay-based typing.

General study outcomes and caveats: The amount of clinical and demographic metadata varied by source and participant and was provided uncurated.

From the cysteine up to the phenylalanine, the CDR3 has a length of 17 residues. Of all the DNA, just the CDR3 is kept, 51 bases in frame from base 1. Between the V and J ends, shortened by 0 bases and 5 bases respectively, the junction contains 16 bases. CDR1 is given as MNHEY and CDR2 as SVGEGT, both from the germline V gene. TCRbeta CDR3 regions were amplified from genomic DNA using the immunoSEQ Assay, a bias-controlled multiplex PCR. As for the authors' bioinformatics: The number of nucleated cells in each sample was estimated by amplification of reference gene primers within the assay. Sequence reads were collapsed and filtered to measure the absolute abundance of every unique TCRbeta CDR3 rearrangement. Productive Simpson clonality was computed per sample as the square root of Simpson's diversity index over productive rearrangements. TCRdb mirrors the immuneACCESS table, restricted to in-frame sequences. Some clones are absent from its copies; in checked studies, under half trace to an unresolved V gene, and the reason for the others is unknown. V, J and clone size are those of that table, while D and trimming were read from the DNA. For this sample there are 300,000 to 450,000 clones; 85% appear just once. Of the sample, roughly 3.7% is held by the ten largest clones.

In the case of this clone: This clone's antigen is unknown. Nothing much larger sits one base from this clone, and base qualities are not available.

Each collaborating institution followed its own protocols to collect whole blood in K2EDTA tubes. For TCRbeta analysis, collaborators shipped samples as frozen whole blood, isolated PBMCs, or DNA extracted from either of those sample types. Material for sequencing was peripheral blood. The TCR originated in a woman aged 18-35 years with acute or convalescent COVID-19. The chain couples TRBV6-2 or TRBV6-3 to TRBJ1-4; D gene: possibly TRBD1, on 6 matching bases. CDR3 reads: CASSYSMLGAPNEKLFF. The DNA sequence is as follows: TGTGCCAGCAGTTACTCGATGCTGGGGGCGCCCAATGAAAAACTGTTTTTT.